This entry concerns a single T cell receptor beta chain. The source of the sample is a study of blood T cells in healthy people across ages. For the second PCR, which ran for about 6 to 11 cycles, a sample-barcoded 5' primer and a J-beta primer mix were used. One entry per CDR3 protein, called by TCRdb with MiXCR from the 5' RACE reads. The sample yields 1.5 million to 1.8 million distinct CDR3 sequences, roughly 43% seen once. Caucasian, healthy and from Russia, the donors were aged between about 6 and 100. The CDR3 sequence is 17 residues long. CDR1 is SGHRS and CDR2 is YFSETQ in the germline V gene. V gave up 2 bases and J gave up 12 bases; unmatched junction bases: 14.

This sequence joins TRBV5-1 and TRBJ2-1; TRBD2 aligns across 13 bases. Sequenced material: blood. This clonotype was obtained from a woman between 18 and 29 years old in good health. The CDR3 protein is CASSFLGLAGILDGQFF. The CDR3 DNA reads TGCGCCAGCAGCTTCCTGGGACTAGCGGGAATTTTGGATGGGCAGTTCTTC.